The 32 T cell receptor beta chains listed next were all sequenced from one sample in a study of CD8 T cells in ankylosing spondylitis (dated by TCRdb to about 2017). Receptor amplification or capture employed 5' RACE. The sample was run on an Illumina HiSeq 2500. TCRdb applied fastp at Q25 and MiXCR to the public reads, then kept only in-frame beta chains. Merged by CDR3 protein, the rows form single entries marked with the most common genes and DNA. The sample table records about 30,000 distinct CDR3 sequences; 5% to 5.5% of these occur just once. The ten largest clones add up to roughly 1.8% of the sample. Sequenced: blood, either unsorted or a sorted T cell fraction (not recorded which). These receptors were collected from a female donor with ankylosing spondylitis or in good health (not recorded which).

This clonotype was picked up many times. V is TRBV9 and J is TRBJ2-5; 7 bases fit TRBD2. V shed 0 bases and J 5 bases; nucleotides not matched to a gene: 7. The germline gives CDR1 SGDLS, CDR2 YYNGEE. The CDR3 has 15 residues. CDR3 nucleotides: TGTGCCAGCAGCGTAGCGGCGGGAGCGGTTGAGACCCAGTACTTC. This translates into CASSVAAGAVETQYF.

This clonotype showed up many times. CDR3: CASSAGVNRGRTYGYTF. In DNA form, the CDR3 reads TGTGCCAGCAGCGCCGGTGTTAACAGGGGGCGCACCTATGGCTACACCTTC. V and J are TRBV9 and TRBJ1-2; 9 bases agree with TRBD1. The CDR3 loop spans 17 amino acids. The V segment lost 3 bases and the J segment 4 bases; nucleotides outside the gene matches: 13. CDR1 is SGDLS and CDR2 is YYNGEE in the germline V gene.

The chain links TRBV9 to TRBJ2-3, with D uncertain. The germline V and J ends were trimmed by 2 bases and 4 bases, with 8 bases remaining between them. In germline, CDR1 is SGDLS, CDR2 YYNGEE. The length of the CDR3 is 13 residues. This CDR3 reads CASSVDGPDTQYF. Here the CDR3 DNA reads TGTGCCAGCAGCGTGGACGGGCCAGATACGCAGTATTTT.

This clonotype was seen many times. The V gene is TRBV9, the J gene TRBJ2-3; maybe TRBD1 (5 bases). CDR1 is SGDLS, CDR2 YYNGEE, per germline. The CDR3 loop spans 15 amino acids. V was clipped by 6 bases and J by 4 bases, with 18 bases between them. CDR3 sequence reads: CASNWGGRRADTQYF. DNA of the CDR3: TGTGCCAGCAACTGGGGCGGAAGACGGGCAGATACGCAGTATTTT.

This clonotype has at least ten counts. This CDR3 reads CASSSPTPQETQYF. Written as DNA, the CDR3 is TGTGCCAGCAGCTCCCCGACTCCCCAAGAGACCCAGTACTTC. V usage is TRBV9 and J usage is TRBJ2-5; D is unclear. In germline, CDR1 is SGDLS, CDR2 YYNGEE. The CDR3 runs 14 residues. V gave up 4 bases and J gave up 1 base, with 11 bases separating them.

The chain joins TRBV9 to TRBJ2-3, with D unresolved. With 0 bases removed from V and 4 bases from J, the gap between germline ends came to 3 bases. The CDR3 runs 12 residues. CDR1 is SGDLS and CDR2 is YYNGEE in the germline V gene. The CDR3 loop reads CASSVGSDTQYF. DNA of the CDR3: TGTGCCAGCAGCGTAGGCTCAGATACGCAGTATTTT.

There are many counts of this clonotype. The chain carries TRBV9 and TRBJ2-1, with 11 bases lining up with TRBD2. Per germline, CDR1 SGDLS and CDR2 YYNGEE. Trimming at V came to 5 bases and at J to 0 bases, leaving 10 bases not matched to a gene. The CDR3 is 18 amino acids. The chain's CDR3 is CASSSGTSGGLSYNEQFF. DNA of the CDR3: TGTGCCAGCAGTTCCGGTACTAGCGGGGGCCTCTCCTACAATGAGCAGTTCTTC.

This clonotype occurred many times. The chain carries TRBV9 and TRBJ2-1; TRBD2 matches 9 bases. The CDR3 covers 17 residues. From germline, CDR1 is SGDLS and CDR2 YYNGEE. V lost 0 bases to trimming and J lost 8 bases; unmatched junction nucleotides: 12. CDR3 amino acids: CASSVGVAGAITDEQFF. The CDR3 region has the DNA TGTGCCAGCAGCGTAGGAGTAGCGGGGGCTATTACTGATGAGCAGTTCTTC.

The gene calls are TRBV9 and TRBJ1-1, with D possibly matching TRBD1 (6 bases). Per germline, CDR1 SGDLS and CDR2 YYNGEE. The ends were cut back, 4 bases at V and 2 bases at J, with 12 bases in the middle. The CDR3 runs 14 residues. The DNA of the CDR3 is TGTGCCAGCAGCCCCCGGACAGCTAACACTGAAGCTTTCTTT. Translating gives CASSPRTANTEAFF.

This clonotype was seen repeatedly, ten times or more. V is TRBV9 and J is TRBJ1-2; weak D call: TRBD1 (5 bases). Germline V gene data show CDR1 as SGDLS and CDR2 as YYNGEE. CDR3 length equals 13 residues. Trimming took 2 bases from V and 4 from J, leaving 9 bases between them. The CDR3 DNA follows: TGTGCCAGCAGCGTCACAGGATCCTATGGCTACACCTTC. This sequence encodes CASSVTGSYGYTF.

The V gene is TRBV9, the J gene TRBJ2-2, with a possible D match to TRBD2 (5 bases). The V gene lost 7 bases and the J gene lost 2 bases, with 12 bases spanning the gap. CDR1 and CDR2 from the germline V gene are SGDLS and YYNGEE. CDR3 length: 14 amino acids. The CDR3 DNA reads as TGTGCCAGCCGGTCCCTAGCCAACACCGGGGAGCTGTTTTTT. Amino acid sequence: CASRSLANTGELFF.

This clonotype was recorded at least ten times. The chain uses TRBV9 and TRBJ2-1; D ambiguous. The CDR3 has 15 residues. Deletions cut 4 bases from V and 2 bases from J, with 13 bases between. Germline CDR1 is SGDLS and CDR2 is YYNGEE. CDR3 sequence reads: CASSPRVGTYNEQFF. CDR3 nucleotide sequence: TGTGCCAGCAGCCCTCGGGTGGGAACCTACAATGAGCAGTTCTTC.

This clonotype was found a few times. The chain uses TRBV9 and TRBJ2-5; 11 bases align to TRBD2. This CDR3 is 17 amino acids long. Germline CDR1 reads SGDLS; CDR2 reads YYNGEE. Trimming cost V 0 bases and J 4 bases; bases outside gene matches: 8. The CDR3 spells CASSVGSSGGIRETQYF. The CDR3, as DNA: TGTGCCAGCAGCGTAGGATCTAGCGGGGGGATCCGAGAGACCCAGTACTTC.

This clonotype came up many times. The chain carries TRBV9 and TRBJ2-2; no clear D gene. This CDR3 has 12 amino acids. The ends were cut back, 4 bases at V and 5 bases at J, with 6 bases in the middle. Germline loops: CDR1 SGDLS, CDR2 YYNGEE. The CDR3 loop is CASSRRTGELFF. In nucleotides, the CDR3 is TGTGCCAGCAGCCGGCGGACCGGGGAGCTGTTTTTT.

This clonotype was detected many times. The rearrangement links TRBV9 to TRBJ1-1; D is perhaps TRBD1 (6 bases). CDR3 size: 13 residues. The V gene lost 0 bases and the J gene lost 5 bases, with 8 bases spanning the gap. CDR1 is SGDLS and CDR2 is YYNGEE in the germline V gene. The CDR3 bases are TGTGCCAGCAGCGTAGGCAGGGGAACTGAAGCTTTCTTT. As protein: CASSVGRGTEAFF.

The chain uses TRBV9 and TRBJ2-3, with 8 bases aligning to TRBD2. The CDR3 is made up of 18 amino acids. The germline CDR1 and CDR2 sequences are SGDLS and YYNGEE. With V trimmed by 0 bases and J by 1 base, 10 bases remained unmatched. CDR3 residues: CASSVGFGGAQGTDTQYF. DNA for the CDR3: TGTGCCAGCAGCGTAGGCTTCGGGGGGGCACAGGGCACAGATACGCAGTATTTT.

By share, this clonotype counts as medium-sized (0.01 to 0.1%). The genes are TRBV9 and TRBJ1-1; unclear D gene. The germline CDR1 and CDR2 sequences are SGDLS and YYNGEE. V gave up 0 bases and J gave up 3 bases, with 6 bases separating them. The CDR3 has 13 amino acids. The CDR3 here is CASSVVGDTEAFF. In DNA form, the CDR3 reads TGTGCCAGCAGCGTAGTTGGGGACACTGAAGCTTTCTTT.

This clonotype is medium-sized by share. This chain uses TRBV9 with TRBJ1-6, with TRBD1 as a possible D gene (6 bases). The CDR3 totals 14 residues. Germline loops: CDR1 SGDLS, CDR2 YYNGEE. Deletions cut 0 bases from V and 6 bases from J, with 7 bases between. The CDR3 coding sequence is TGTGCCAGCAGCGTAGCAGGGGTTAATTCACCCCTCCACTTT. As protein: CASSVAGVNSPLHF.

This clonotype was observed many times. The rearrangement uses TRBV9 and TRBJ1-2, with 12 bases identical to TRBD1. The CDR3 contains 16 residues. Unmatched junction bases numbered 11, after V lost 3 bases and J lost 8 bases. Germline loops: CDR1 SGDLS, CDR2 YYNGEE. CDR3 bases: TGTGCCAGCAGCGCTTCGCCGGGACAGGGGGCAGGGGGCTACACCTTC. Translating it yields CASSASPGQGAGGYTF.

At least ten counts were recorded for this clonotype. The V call is TRBV9, the J call TRBJ1-2; D might be TRBD1 (5 bases). V lost 0 bases and J 3 bases, leaving 9 bases between the germline ends. Germline V CDR1 and CDR2: SGDLS, YYNGEE. The CDR3 spans 14 residues. The CDR3 sequence is CASSVEAQDYGYTF. DNA for the CDR3: TGTGCCAGCAGCGTAGAGGCACAGGACTATGGCTACACCTTC.

The table lists this clonotype with many counts. CDR3: CASSGRQGGGNEQFF. For the CDR3, the DNA is TGTGCCAGCAGCGGACGACAGGGGGGCGGGAATGAGCAGTTCTTC. The rearrangement uses TRBV9 and TRBJ2-1, with 9 bases identical to TRBD1. The junction had 8 bases not matched to a gene; V was cut back by 3 bases and J by 7 bases. The CDR3 totals 15 residues. Germline CDR1 SGDLS, CDR2 YYNGEE.

This clonotype was observed a few times. The genes are TRBV9 and TRBJ2-7, with 10 bases fitting TRBD2. This CDR3 is built from 16 residues. The V and J ends lost 0 bases and 2 bases, in that order; junction bases with no gene match: 5. CDR1 and CDR2 from the germline V gene are SGDLS and YYNGEE. DNA for the CDR3: TGTGCCAGCAGCGTAGACCCTAGCGGGGGTCCCTACGAGCAGTACTTC. It is translated as CASSVDPSGGPYEQYF.

In this sample, this clonotype turned up many times. The V gene is TRBV9, the J gene TRBJ2-5, with 12 bases aligning to TRBD2. The CDR3 has 17 amino acids. Germline V gene lookup returns CDR1 SGDLS and CDR2 YYNGEE. The J segment lost 4 bases and the V segment lost 4 bases, leaving 11 bases of the junction unmatched. The CDR3 DNA reads as TGTGCCAGCAGCTCTCGACTAGCGGGGGCTGGGGCAGAGACCCAGTACTTC. Translated, it gives CASSSRLAGAGAETQYF.

This clonotype was seen repeatedly, ten times or more. This chain links TRBV9 with TRBJ1-2, with TRBD1 as a possible D gene (6 bases). Germline values: CDR1 SGDLS, CDR2 YYNGEE. This CDR3 has 15 residues. Trimming stripped 0 bases from V and 2 bases from J, with 11 bases between. The DNA of the CDR3 is TGTGCCAGCAGCGTAGTAGGGGGAAACAACTATGGCTACACCTTC. Its translation is CASSVVGGNNYGYTF.

This clonotype was recorded many times. This CDR3 is CASSATGQGAVNEQFF. CDR3 DNA sequence: TGTGCCAGCAGCGCCACTGGACAGGGGGCTGTCAATGAGCAGTTCTTC. The J gene is TRBJ2-1, the V gene TRBV9; 11 positions agree with TRBD1. The CDR3 totals 16 residues. The V gene end was trimmed by 3 bases and the J gene end by 6 bases; junction bases not matched to a gene: 8. Germline CDR1 SGDLS, CDR2 YYNGEE.

This clonotype was seen ten or more times. The CDR3 protein is CASSVGVGGNTEAFF. The DNA of the CDR3 is TGTGCCAGCAGCGTAGGGGTGGGAGGGAACACTGAAGCTTTCTTT. The chain couples TRBV9 to TRBJ1-1; the D is unclear. V was pared by 0 bases and J by 1 base, with 10 bases between. This CDR3 contains 15 residues. The germline V gene has CDR1 SGDLS and CDR2 YYNGEE.

This clonotype was counted at least ten times. The chain uses TRBV9 and TRBJ1-6; D possibly corresponds to TRBD1 (5 bases). The CDR3 runs 15 residues. Germline loops: CDR1 SGDLS, CDR2 YYNGEE. Trimming cost V 1 base and J 7 bases, with 12 bases left between them. The CDR3 reads CASSVQGIENSPLHF. The CDR3 DNA reads TGTGCCAGCAGCGTACAGGGAATTGAGAATTCACCCCTCCACTTT.

Ten or more counts support this clonotype. The chain employs TRBV9 and TRBJ2-2; 9 nucleotides match TRBD1. The CDR3 spans 14 residues. Per the germline V gene, CDR1 is SGDLS and CDR2 is YYNGEE. V was pared by 0 bases and J by 6 bases, with 0 bases of the junction left unmatched. The DNA for the CDR3 is TGTGCCAGCAGCGTAGGACAGGGGGCCGGGGAGCTGTTTTTT. Its translation is CASSVGQGAGELFF.

This clonotype has ten or more counts. The V gene is TRBV9, the J gene TRBJ2-5, with TRBD2 identical over 14 bases. The germline V gene has CDR1 SGDLS and CDR2 YYNGEE. V trimming: 0 bases; J trimming: 5 bases; junction bases outside the gene matches: 6. This CDR3 is 17 amino acids long. The CDR3 sequence is CASSVGRGLAGVETQYF. The DNA for the CDR3 is TGTGCCAGCAGCGTAGGGAGGGGACTAGCGGGGGTTGAGACCCAGTACTTC.

The V call is TRBV9, the J call TRBJ2-6; 8 bases map to TRBD1. The CDR3 runs 14 residues. CDR1 and CDR2 (germline): SGDLS, YYNGEE. After removal of 0 bases from V and 11 bases from J, the junction contained 4 bases not matched to a gene. For the CDR3, the DNA is TGTGCCAGCAGCGTAGTTCAGGGGGCACACGTCCTGACTTTC. It yields the protein CASSVVQGAHVLTF.

This clonotype has at least ten counts. The chain couples TRBV9 to TRBJ2-4; D is possibly TRBD2 (8 bases). This CDR3 is 16 amino acids long. V shed 2 bases and J shed 3 bases, with 15 bases lying between them. The germline V gene encodes CDR1 SGDLS and CDR2 YYNGEE. The CDR3 is CASSVSGGGGKNIQYF. CDR3 nucleotide sequence: TGTGCCAGCAGCGTTTCGGGAGGGGGCGGCAAAAACATTCAGTACTTC.

This clonotype was counted a few times. The rearrangement joins TRBV9 to TRBJ2-7, with TRBD1 matching over 9 bases. Germline V lookup: CDR1 SGDLS, CDR2 YYNGEE. This CDR3 comprises 16 residues. With V trimmed by 3 bases and J by 3 bases, 10 bases remained unmatched. CDR3 amino acids: CASSAHTGGVLYEQYF. The DNA of the CDR3 is TGTGCCAGCAGCGCCCATACAGGGGGCGTTCTCTACGAGCAGTACTTC.